This is a list of T cell receptor beta chains from one sample in a study of T cells in localized non-small cell lung cancer. The protocol was immunoSEQ multiplex PCR, while the TCRdb copy is restricted to in-frame clones and leaves out a portion. Of approximately 2,400 clones listed, under 25% are singletons. Material: normal lung tissue next to the tumor, obtained before any cancer treatment. These receptors came from a man aged 35 to 70 with stage I squamous cell lung carcinoma. Both conserved end residues are part of each CDR3. The order of the fields is CDR3 length, J gene, clone size, V gene, D gene, CDR3 DNA, CDR3 protein. The D gene is left open where the match is weak. Clone size, where shown, is once, few, many, or a class for clones that have expanded.

15	TRBJ2-3	NA	TRBV5-1	NA	TGCGCCAGCAGCTTTAGCGGAAGGGGCGCAGATACGCAGTATTTT	CASSFSGRGADTQYF
15	TRBJ2-3	few	TRBV6-8	NA	TGTGCCAGCAGTGCCCTGGCAGCGGAGGGGGGTACGCAGTATTTT	CASSALAAEGGTQYF
18	TRBJ2-1	NA	TRBV15	TRBD2	TGTGCCACCAGCAGAGCGGGGACTAGCGGGAGTGGGACGAATGAGCAGTTCTTC	CATSRAGTSGSGTNEQFF
14	TRBJ2-7	few	TRBV5-5	TRBD1	TGTGCCAGCAGCCGCGAGGGACAGGCCTACGAGCAGTACTTC	CASSREGQAYEQYF
14	TRBJ1-4	few	TRBV6-8	TRBD1	TGTGCCAGCAGTCGGGGACAGGGGGCCGGAAAACTGTTTTTT	CASSRGQGAGKLFF
13	TRBJ1-2	NA	TRBV18	NA	TGTGCCAGCTCACCCGTAACTAACTATGGCTACACCTTC	CASSPVTNYGYTF
15	TRBJ1-5	NA	TRBV6-1	NA	TGTGCCAGCAGTGAAGCTCGGCAGCTCAATCAGCCCCAGCATTTT	CASSEARQLNQPQHF
16	TRBJ2-1	few	TRBV9	TRBD1	TGTGCCAGCAGCGTACTAACCGGGACAGGGTCAAATGAGCAGTTCTTC	CASSVLTGTGSNEQFF
16	TRBJ1-4	NA	TRBV15	TRBD1	TGTGCCACCAGCAGGGATCCCGGGACAGGGGGAGAAAAACTGTTTTTT	CATSRDPGTGGEKLFF
14	TRBJ1-1	NA	TRBV6-8	NA	TGTGCCAGCAGCCCGAACCATATGAACACTGAAGCTTTCTTT	CASSPNHMNTEAFF
14	TRBJ2-7	NA	TRBV15	TRBD1	TGTGCCACCAGGGCCGGGACAGGGGAGCGGGAGCAGTACTTC	CATRAGTGEREQYF
15	TRBJ2-7	medium-sized	TRBV18	TRBD2	TGTGCCAGCTCACTTGAAAGCGGGAGGTTGAACGAGCAGTACTTC	CASSLESGRLNEQYF
14	TRBJ2-5	NA	TRBV18	TRBD1	TGTGCCAGCTCTCGGGACAGGGGAGGAGAGACCCAGTACTTC	CASSRDRGGETQYF
14	TRBJ1-1	NA	TRBV6-8	NA	TGTGCCAGCAGTTACTGGGCTGAGAACACTGAAGCTTTCTTT	CASSYWAENTEAFF
14	TRBJ2-7	few	TRBV6-8	TRBD1	TGTGCCAGCATGCAGGACAGGGGCTTCTACGAGCAGTACTTC	CASMQDRGFYEQYF
15	TRBJ2-2	few	TRBV11-3	TRBD2	TGTGCCAGCAGCATGTCTAGCGGCTACACCGGGGAGCTGTTTTTT	CASSMSSGYTGELFF
14	TRBJ1-1	few	TRBV9	NA	TGTGCCAGCAGCGCCGGAGCAGCGAACACTGAAGCTTTCTTT	CASSAGAANTEAFF
14	TRBJ1-3	few	TRBV11-3	NA	TGTGCCAGCAGCTTAGTGCAGTCTGGAAACACCATATATTTT	CASSLVQSGNTIYF
15	TRBJ2-5	NA	TRBV9	TRBD2	TGTGCCAGCAGCGTCGGGACTAGCGGGAAAGAGACCCAGTACTTC	CASSVGTSGKETQYF
17	TRBJ1-1	NA	TRBV15	TRBD1	TGTGCCACCAGCAGACTGGACTCCGGGACAGCGAACACTGAAGCTTTCTTT	CATSRLDSGTANTEAFF
18	TRBJ1-5	NA	TRBV19	NA	TGTGCCAGTAGTCCCGTGAGGGTAGTCGGTTATAGCAATCAGCCCCAGCATTTT	CASSPVRVVGYSNQPQHF
15	TRBJ2-3	NA	TRBV6-8	NA	TGTGCCAGCAGTTACTCGAGGACTTCCACAGATACGCAGTATTTT	CASSYSRTSTDTQYF
15	TRBJ2-3	few	TRBV19	TRBD1	TGTGCCACCTGTAGACGGGGACAGAGCACAGATACGCAGTATTTT	CATCRRGQSTDTQYF
13	TRBJ1-5	NA	TRBV19	NA	TGTGCCAGTAGGATGGGACGAAATCAGCCCCAGCATTTT	CASRMGRNQPQHF
14	TRBJ1-4	few	TRBV29-1	NA	TGCAGCGTGGATAGTTCGGGCCTAGGGGAAAAACTGTTTTTT	CSVDSSGLGEKLFF
14	TRBJ1-1	few	TRBV14	NA	TGTGCCAGCAGCCCAATTACAGGGTTAGGTGAAGCTTTCTTT	CASSPITGLGEAFF
15	TRBJ2-2	NA	TRBV30	TRBD2	TGTGCCTGGAGGCGTCTAGCGGGAGAGGTCGGGGAGCTGTTTTTT	CAWRRLAGEVGELFF
14	TRBJ1-2	medium-sized	TRBV9	TRBD1	TGTGCCAGCAGCCCCACGACAGGGATAGGAGGCTACACCTTC	CASSPTTGIGGYTF
14	TRBJ1-3	few	TRBV6-8	NA	TGTGCCAGCAGCGATATCTGGCCTGGAAACACCATATATTTT	CASSDIWPGNTIYF
14	TRBJ2-3	few	TRBV5-1	NA	TGCGCCAGCAGCTTATATGACCGAGGGGATACGCAGTATTTT	CASSLYDRGDTQYF
13	TRBJ2-6	NA	TRBV12-5	NA	TGTGCCAGCTGTAGGGGTTTGGGCAACGTCCTGACTTTC	CASCRGLGNVLTF
14	TRBJ2-7	few	TRBV19	TRBD1	TGTGCCAGTAGTTCTCGGGACAGCTCCTACGAGCAGTACTTC	CASSSRDSSYEQYF